This TCR beta chain was captured in a study of control samples from healthy donors and cancer patients. Sequencing was performed with immunoSEQ multiplex PCR; in TCRdb, only in-frame clones are kept and a portion is missing. This table has about 89,000 clones, roughly 84% appearing once. The junction had 12 bases not matched to a gene; V was cut back by 5 bases and J by 5 bases. Looked up from germline, CDR1 is MNHEY and CDR2 is SVGEGT. CDR3 size: 17 residues. This chain links TRBV6-2 or TRBV6-3 with TRBJ2-3; 11 bases line up with TRBD2. The TCR originated in a woman aged 40 to 50 in good health. Sequencing used blood. CDR3 sequence reads: CASSILTSGARGDTQYF. Written as DNA, the CDR3 is TGTGCCAGCAGTATTCTGACTAGCGGGGCCCGTGGAGATACGCAGTATTTT.